The text below deals with one T cell receptor (beta chain). Its target is unknown. Indicated treatment: roughly 19 received Ad26.COV2.S at low or high dose, single or two shots; 5 received placebo; per-sample allocation not given. Specimen acquisition occurred on day 63 following the initial vaccine or placebo injection. As its vector, the vaccine had Ad26, which expressed Wuhan-strain SARS-CoV-2 spike. Produced via immunoSEQ multiplex PCR; TCRdb's table is partial and in-frame only. This table has roughly 240,000 clones, approximately 87% appearing once. This entry comes from a study of Ad26.COV2.S vaccination and SARS-CoV-2 variants. For the study at large: Trial arm assignment for the donor was COV1001 Ad26.COV2.S.

There are 17 residues in the CDR3. The V gene end was trimmed by 0 bases and the J gene end by 2 bases; junction bases not matched to a gene: 10. Germline assignment: CDR1 LGHDT and CDR2 YNNKEL (reference sequence). Findings and caveats of the study: Vaccinees showed greater spike-specific TCR breadth than placebo recipients. Non-spike TCR breadth did not differ much between vaccine and placebo recipients.

The sequence was obtained from a person between 18 and 65 years old who received the Ad26.COV2.S COVID-19 vaccine or a placebo. This specimen was peripheral blood, taken in a trial of Ad26.COV2.S vaccine versus placebo. The chain combines TRBV3-1 (or the pseudogene TRBV3-2) with TRBJ2-7; 7 bases fit TRBD2. The CDR3 loop is CASSQDSSAAGPYEQYF. The CDR3 DNA reads TGTGCCAGCAGCCAAGATTCATCGGCAGCGGGACCCTACGAGCAGTACTTC.